This paragraph covers one T cell receptor (beta chain) sequence. The CDR3 extends 3 residues past the end of the read, so its final part is completed from the germline J gene. The data were taken from a study of T cells in women clearing cervical HPV infection. Study in general: Only a few women had HLA typing results available.

This table comes from immunoSEQ multiplex PCR, and its TCRdb copy is limited to in-frame clones, with some not included. In all, the sample yields about 34,000 clones. CDR3 length equals 14 residues. Germline V gives CDR1 KGHSH, CDR2 LQKENI. V lost 3 bases to trimming and J lost 1 base; unmatched junction nucleotides: 2. The sequence was obtained from a woman between 18 and 69 years old with a cervical HPV16 infection that either progressed to CIN3+ or cleared (not recorded which). The chain uses TRBV18 and TRBJ2-7; 8 bases are shared with TRBD1. Sequencing was performed on blood buffy coat. The CDR3 protein is CASSPTGDSYEQYF. Incomplete CDR3 DNA: TGTGCCAGCTCACCGACAGGGGATTCCTACGAG.